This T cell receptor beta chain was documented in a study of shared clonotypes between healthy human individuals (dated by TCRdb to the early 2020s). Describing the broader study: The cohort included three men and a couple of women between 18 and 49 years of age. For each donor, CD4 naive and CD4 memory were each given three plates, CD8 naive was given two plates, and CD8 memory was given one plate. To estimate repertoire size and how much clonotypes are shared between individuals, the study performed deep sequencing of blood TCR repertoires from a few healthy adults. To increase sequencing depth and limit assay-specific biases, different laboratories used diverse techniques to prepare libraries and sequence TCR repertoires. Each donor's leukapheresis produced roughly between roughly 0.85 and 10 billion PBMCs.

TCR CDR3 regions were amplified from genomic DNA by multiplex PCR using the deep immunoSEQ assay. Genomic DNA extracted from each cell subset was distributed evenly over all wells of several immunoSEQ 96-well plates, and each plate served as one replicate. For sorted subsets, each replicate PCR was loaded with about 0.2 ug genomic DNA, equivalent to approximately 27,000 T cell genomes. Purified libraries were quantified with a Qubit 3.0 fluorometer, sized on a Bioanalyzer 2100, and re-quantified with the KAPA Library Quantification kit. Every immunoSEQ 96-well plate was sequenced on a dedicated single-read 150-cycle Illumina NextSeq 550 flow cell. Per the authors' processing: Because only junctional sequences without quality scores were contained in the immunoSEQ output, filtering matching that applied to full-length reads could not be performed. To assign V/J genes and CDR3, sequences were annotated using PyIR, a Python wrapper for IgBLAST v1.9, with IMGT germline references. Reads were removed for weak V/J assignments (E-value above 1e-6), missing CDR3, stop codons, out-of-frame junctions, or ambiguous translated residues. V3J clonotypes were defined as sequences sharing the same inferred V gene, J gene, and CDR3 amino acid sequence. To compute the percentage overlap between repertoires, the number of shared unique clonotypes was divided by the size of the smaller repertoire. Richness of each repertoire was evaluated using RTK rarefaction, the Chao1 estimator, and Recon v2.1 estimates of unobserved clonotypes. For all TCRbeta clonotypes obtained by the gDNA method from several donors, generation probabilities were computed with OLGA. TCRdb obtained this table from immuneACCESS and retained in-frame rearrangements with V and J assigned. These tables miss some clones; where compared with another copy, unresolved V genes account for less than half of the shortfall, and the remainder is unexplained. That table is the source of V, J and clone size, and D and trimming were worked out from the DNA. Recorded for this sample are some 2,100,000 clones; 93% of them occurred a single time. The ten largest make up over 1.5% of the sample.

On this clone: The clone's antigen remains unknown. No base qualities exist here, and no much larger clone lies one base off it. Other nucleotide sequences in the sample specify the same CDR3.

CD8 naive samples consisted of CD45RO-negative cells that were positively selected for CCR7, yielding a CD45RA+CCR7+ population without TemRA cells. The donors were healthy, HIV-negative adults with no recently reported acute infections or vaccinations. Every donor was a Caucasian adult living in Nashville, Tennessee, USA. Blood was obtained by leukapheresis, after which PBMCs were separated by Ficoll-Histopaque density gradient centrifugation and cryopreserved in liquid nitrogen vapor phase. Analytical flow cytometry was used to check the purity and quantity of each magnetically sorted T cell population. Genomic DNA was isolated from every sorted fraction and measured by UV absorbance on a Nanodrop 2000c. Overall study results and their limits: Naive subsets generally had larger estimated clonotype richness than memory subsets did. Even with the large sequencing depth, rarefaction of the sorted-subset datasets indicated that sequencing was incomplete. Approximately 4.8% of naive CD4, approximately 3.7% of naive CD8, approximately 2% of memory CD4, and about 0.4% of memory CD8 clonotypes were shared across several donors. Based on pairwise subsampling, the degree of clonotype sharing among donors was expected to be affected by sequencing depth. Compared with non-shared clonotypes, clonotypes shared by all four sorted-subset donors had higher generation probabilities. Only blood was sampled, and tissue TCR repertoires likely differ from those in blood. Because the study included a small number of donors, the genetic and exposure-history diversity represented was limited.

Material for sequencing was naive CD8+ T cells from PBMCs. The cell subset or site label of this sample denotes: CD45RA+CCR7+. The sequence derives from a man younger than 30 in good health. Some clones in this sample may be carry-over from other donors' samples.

The bases read TGTGCCAGTAGTCAAGGCTACGAGCAGTACTTC. Protein translation: CASSQGYEQYF. The chain was built from TRBV27 and TRBJ2-7, with the D gene not clear enough to name. Including the terminal cysteine and phenylalanine, the CDR3 comprises 11 residues. Only CDR3 DNA is held: 33 bases, read in frame from base 1. Based on the germline V gene (reference sequence), the CDR1 and CDR2 sequences are MNHEY and SMNVEV. The junction shows trimming of 9 bases on V and 3 bases on J, plus 9 bases between the germline ends.